Detailed here is one TCR beta chain. This clone was recorded a few times. The target of this receptor is not known. Base qualities were left out, and no much larger clone turns up one base away. These data come from a study of CD8+ T cells in alopecia areata (dated by TCRdb to 2016 to 2018). Study-level background: The treated patients took part in an open-label pilot trial in which moderate-to-severe alopecia areata was treated with oral tofacitinib at 5 to 10 mg twice daily. Patients received tofacitinib for 6 to 18 months and were then followed off drug for 6 months to check for delayed response and recurrence. In treated patients, disease severity was measured using the SALT score, which gives the percentage of scalp surface area affected. To study T cell clonal expansion in alopecia areata, the researchers applied high-throughput TCRbeta sequencing to both the C3H/HeJ mouse model and human patients. Human TCRbeta sequencing covered scalp tissue and sorted CD4+ and CD8+ peripheral blood T cells from patchy and totalis/universalis alopecia areata patients and healthy controls. Tofacitinib-treated patients had biopsies at baseline and at 4 and 24 weeks of treatment, with a later scalp biopsy in several patients. Scalp clonality was compared across normal scalp (n=4), patchy alopecia areata scalp (n=8), and alopecia totalis/universalis scalp (n=8). RNA came from the PAXgene miRNA kit for fixed scalp, the miRNeasy kit for PBMCs, and the RNeasy kit for mouse skin. TCRbeta CDR3 regions were amplified by immunoSEQ multiplex PCR using 35 Vbeta forward and 13 Jbeta reverse primers.

The treatment or condition label, read with the paper, signifies: oral pan-JAK inhibitor, 5-10 mg twice daily. From alopecia areata patients, peripheral blood was collected along with lesional scalp punch biopsies. PBMCs were isolated by density centrifugation and stained for CD3, CD4 and CD8, and CD4+ and CD8+ T cells were sorted on a FACSAria. The CDR3 measures 15 amino acids from cysteine to phenylalanine. Only the CDR3 part of the read is kept: 45 bases, read in frame from the first base. CDR1 and CDR2, per the germline V gene, are ENHRY and SYGVKD. V ends up 10 bases short and J 8 bases short, with an unmatched junction base count of 14. Libraries were built with the immunoSEQ multiplex PCR assay. To provide template for TCR sequencing, every sample had RNA extracted and reverse transcribed into cDNA. First-strand cDNA was synthesized using SuperScript III with a 2:1 mix of oligo-dT and random hexamers. A synthetic immune receptor repertoire was used to gauge amplification bias, and whatever bias remained was removed computationally. Processing in the source paper ran as follows. After raw reads were preprocessed to remove errors, the CDR3 was defined following IMGT conventions as running from the conserved cysteine to phenylalanine. Clonality was computed as 1 minus the Shannon entropy, with the entropy normalized by log2 of the number of productive unique TCRs. Whether scalp clones were CD4 or CD8 was inferred by matching scalp TCRbeta sequences against CD4 and CD8 repertoires sorted from blood. Not all clones reach the TCRdb copy of this immuneACCESS table, which keeps in-frame sequences only. Checked studies attribute under half of the gap to unresolved V genes and leave the rest unexplained. V, J and clone size were drawn from that table, and D and trimming were deduced from the DNA. The sample profile shows about 270,000 clones; 45% to 70% of them were found once. The ten largest make up 0.8% to 1% of the sample.

General study outcomes and caveats: With tofacitinib, both scalp clonality and the number of expanded CD8+ clones among the top 100 scalp clones went down significantly. Compared with mice, TCR sequences shared between patients were less clear, possibly partly because of HLA diversity across the patient population. Because the treated cohort was small and had just a single nonresponder, larger studies are needed to establish links between baseline CD8+ expansion and response. Many expanded lesional clones were found to persist in scalp and blood during tofacitinib treatment, and relapse after treatment cessation may be partly explained by this persistence. Unlike mouse skin, where gammadelta T cells dominate, normal human skin contains resident alphabeta T cells that get sequenced too, which complicates analysis of the scalp TCR repertoire. Compared with normal scalp, lesional scalp, particularly in alopecia totalis/universalis, had higher clonality and more expanded CD8+ clones, which suggests antigenic drive.

The rearranged segments are TRBV10-3 and TRBJ2-1; 10 bases in the junction line up with TRBD1. This clonotype was obtained from a human donor with alopecia areata. The sequences come from CD4+ T cells sorted from blood, collected around week 53, from a patient treated with tofacitinib. The sequenced DNA: TGTGCCAGCAGACCCGACAGGGGGCGAACCGATGAGCAGTTCTTC. It is translated as CASRPDRGRTDEQFF.